These 25 T cell receptor beta chains share one sample of origin, sequenced in a study of T cell changes during pregnancy in multiple sclerosis. Generated by immunoSEQ multiplex PCR, the TCRdb table keeps only in-frame clones and is missing some. The table shows tens of thousands of clones, with 80% to 95% occurring only once. This specimen was peripheral blood, taken in the first trimester of pregnancy. The receptors derive from a female donor with multiple sclerosis, enrolled in a pregnancy study.

This clone has just one count. The rearrangement joins TRBV11-2 to TRBJ2-4, with D maybe TRBD1 (5 bases). The CDR3 has 13 amino acids. Germline V gene data show CDR1 as SGHAT and CDR2 as FQNNGV. Written as DNA, the CDR3 is TGTGCGACACGCAGGGTAGCCAAAAACATTCAGTACTTC. Encoded protein: CATRRVAKNIQYF.

This clone appeared a single time. This CDR3 is CASSTGQGQSSPLHF. In DNA, the CDR3 is TGTGCCAGTAGTACCGGACAGGGGCAATCTTCACCCCTCCACTTT. This sequence joins TRBV19 and TRBJ1-6; TRBD1 matches at 9 bases. The CDR3 runs 15 residues. Germline V CDR1 and CDR2: LNHDA, SQIVND (reference sequence). J gave up 9 bases and V 4 bases, and 7 bases lay outside the gene matches.

The chain combines TRBV18 with TRBJ2-7; the D is unclear. The V end lost 2 bases, the J end lost 4 bases, and 12 bases lay between the germline ends. The CDR3 extends over 14 amino acids. CDR1 is KGHSH and CDR2 is LQKENI in the germline V gene. CDR3 loop: CASSPDAMPYEQYF. The CDR3 DNA reads TGTGCCAGCTCACCAGATGCGATGCCTTACGAGCAGTACTTC.

The rearrangement uses TRBV7-9 and TRBJ2-7; no firm D call. V gave up 1 base and J gave up 6 bases, with 7 bases separating them. The CDR3 spans 12 residues. Germline V lookup: CDR1 SEHNR, CDR2 FQNEAQ (reference sequence). CDR3 protein: CASSLVQFEQYF. CDR3 nucleotide sequence: TGTGCCAGCAGCTTAGTACAGTTCGAGCAGTACTTC.

The chain joins TRBV5-8 to TRBJ2-1, with 7 positions matching TRBD1. This CDR3 has 15 residues. V was clipped by 1 base and J by 9 bases; unmatched bases: 10. CDR1 and CDR2 (germline): SGHTS, YDEGEE. The CDR3 protein is CASSLRGRRVGEQFF. CDR3 DNA sequence: TGTGCCAGCAGCTTGAGGGGGCGGCGGGTAGGTGAGCAGTTCTTC.

The chain has TRBV9 and TRBJ2-3; D is perhaps TRBD2 (7 bases). This CDR3 region has 14 residues. CDR1 is SGDLS, CDR2 YYNGEE, per germline. V gave up 6 bases and J gave up 2 bases, with 13 bases separating them. This chain's CDR3 is CASKGGLNTDTQYF. The CDR3 DNA follows: TGTGCCAGCAAGGGGGGGCTCAACACAGATACGCAGTATTTT.

V and J are TRBV4-3 and TRBJ2-7, with D maybe TRBD1 (6 bases). Germline V gene sequence: CDR1 LGHNA, CDR2 YSLEER. This CDR3 region has 15 residues. Trimming pared 4 bases from V and 0 bases from J, leaving 13 bases between. CDR3 sequence (DNA): TGCGCCAGCAGCCCGCAACAGGGTAGCTCCTACGAGCAGTACTTC. Residues: CASSPQQGSSYEQYF.

V is TRBV4-3 and J is TRBJ2-1, with 9 bases that match TRBD2. Germline V gene data show CDR1 as LGHNA and CDR2 as YSLEER. Trimming removed 0 bases from V and 4 bases from J; junction bases left unmatched: 7. CDR3 length: 17 amino acids. This CDR3 reads CASSQEPGLASYNEQFF. The CDR3 DNA sequence: TGCGCCAGCAGCCAAGAGCCTGGACTAGCGAGTTACAATGAGCAGTTCTTC.

The rearrangement joins TRBV5-6 to TRBJ1-5; 7 bases agree with TRBD1. The length of the CDR3 is 15 residues. The trim removed 5 bases at V and 2 bases at J, leaving 7 bases unmatched. The germline CDR1 and CDR2 sequences are SGHDT and YYEEEE. CDR3 region: CASSLRQGRNQPQHF. The CDR3 DNA is TGTGCCAGCAGTTTAAGACAGGGCCGCAATCAGCCCCAGCATTTT. The whole variable domain, remainder taken from reference TRBV5-6 and TRBJ1-5, is DAGVTQSPTHLIKTRGQQVTLRCSPKSGHDTVSWYQQALGQGPQFIFQYYEEEERQRGNFPDRFSGHQFPNYSSELNVNALLLGDSALYLCASSLRQGRNQPQHFGDGTRLSIL.

This clone has only one observation. The gene calls are TRBV29-1 and TRBJ2-2; D is possibly TRBD1 (6 bases). The CDR3 runs to 15 residues. V lost 2 bases and J 0 bases, leaving 10 bases between the germline ends. CDR1 is SQVTM and CDR2 is ANQGSEA in the germline V gene. The DNA for the CDR3 is TGCAGCGTTGAACAGGGGCCATCGAACACCGGGGAGCTGTTTTTT. This encodes CSVEQGPSNTGELFF.

V gene TRBV11-3 combines with J gene TRBJ1-5, with TRBD1 matching 9 bases. Germline loops: CDR1 SGHNT, CDR2 YENEEA. There are 18 residues in the CDR3. V was pared by 7 bases and J by 0 bases, with 13 bases of the junction left unmatched. The CDR3 nucleotides are TGTGCCAGCATCAGGGGGGACAGGGTACCCTATAGCAATCAGCCCCAGCATTTT. Its protein is CASIRGDRVPYSNQPQHF.

V is TRBV7-2 and J is TRBJ1-1; D call uncertain. This CDR3 contains 15 residues. Germline CDR1 reads SGHTA; CDR2 reads FQGNSA. V lost 2 bases and J 0 bases, leaving 10 bases between the germline ends. The CDR3 DNA follows: TGTGCCAGCAGCTTATTCGCAGTAATGAACACTGAAGCTTTCTTT. This translates into CASSLFAVMNTEAFF. Full variable domain (missing parts from reference TRBV7-2 and TRBJ1-1): GAGVSQSPSNKVTEKGKDVELRCDPISGHTALYWYRQSLGQGLEFLIYFQGNSAPDKSGLPSDRFSAERTGGSVSTLTIQRTQQEDSAVYLCASSLFAVMNTEAFFGQGTRLTVV.

This clone was detected only a few times. The chain couples TRBV25-1 to TRBJ1-2, with TRBD1 as a possible D gene (5 bases). CDR1 is MGHDK, CDR2 SYGVNS, per germline. This CDR3 region has 14 residues. Between the trimmed V and J ends, which lost 2 bases and 6 bases, there was a span of 13 bases. The CDR3 loop reads CASSEIGLGDGYTF. The CDR3 nucleotides read TGTGCCAGCAGTGAAATAGGGCTAGGGGATGGCTACACCTTC.

V gene TRBV6-5 combines with J gene TRBJ1-2, with TRBD1 matching 9 bases. CDR3 length equals 14 residues. In germline, CDR1 is MNHEY, CDR2 SVGAGI. The ends lost 6 bases at V and 8 bases at J; junction bases unmatched: 10. The CDR3 is CASSLGQGPWGYTF. The CDR3, as DNA: TGTGCCAGCAGCCTGGGACAGGGTCCGTGGGGCTACACCTTC.

The chain is built from TRBV6-6 and TRBJ1-3, with TRBD1 identical over 8 bases. The length of the CDR3 is 16 residues. Germline CDR1 is MNHNY and CDR2 is SVGAGI (reference sequence). Unmatched junction bases numbered 3, after V lost 0 bases and J lost 2 bases. The CDR3 nucleotides read TGTGCCAGCAGTTACTCGTTGGGACAGGCTGGAAACACCATATATTTT. As protein: CASSYSLGQAGNTIYF.

The chain joins TRBV2 to TRBJ1-6; D may be TRBD1 (6 bases). Trimming cost V 4 bases and J 6 bases, with 19 bases left between them. The CDR3 is made up of 17 amino acids. Germline values: CDR1 SNHLY, CDR2 FYNNEI. The CDR3 sequence is CASSGRAGALLNSPLHF. CDR3 nucleotides: TGTGCCAGCAGTGGACGGGCGGGGGCCCTCCTTAATTCACCCCTCCACTTT.

The rearrangement joins TRBV28 to TRBJ2-7, with a possible D match to TRBD1 (5 bases). CDR3 size: 11 residues. Germline CDR1 is MDHEN and CDR2 is SYDVKM. The germline V and J ends were trimmed by 6 bases and 5 bases, with 8 bases remaining between them. CDR3 sequence (DNA): TGTGCCAGCAGAGGGGTCCACGAGCAGTACTTC. Translated, it gives CASRGVHEQYF.

This clone was detected once. J is TRBJ1-1 and V is TRBV7-2, with 8 bases identical to TRBD1. The CDR3 covers 14 residues. Germline CDR1 and CDR2: SGHTA and FQGNSA. Trimming took 3 bases from V and 8 from J; bases not matched to a gene: 8. CDR3 sequence (DNA): TGTGCCAGCAGCTTGCGGATTGGACAGGGCGAAGCTTTCTTT. This sequence encodes CASSLRIGQGEAFF.

The genes are TRBV29-1 and TRBJ1-1; 7 bases are shared with TRBD1. Germline CDR1 SQVTM, CDR2 ANQGSEA. With V trimmed by 2 bases and J by 4 bases, 7 bases remained unmatched. This CDR3 region has 14 residues. The CDR3 spells CSVETGQVLTEAFF. The CDR3 nucleotides read TGCAGCGTTGAAACCGGACAGGTTCTCACTGAAGCTTTCTTT.

As regards this clone: Because the CDR3's place on the DNA is in doubt, the DNA is left out and the CDR3 is given as listed by TCRdb. The chain carries TRBV7-9 and TRBJ1-2; the tabulated D call, TRBD1, remains unverified against the DNA. The CDR3 has 14 residues if both end residues are counted. The germline V gene has CDR1 SEHNR and CDR2 FQNEAQ (reference sequence). CDR3: CASFGPGHNYGYTF.

The chain carries TRBV6-4 and TRBJ1-1; possible D gene TRBD1, 5 bases. Germline V gene lookup returns CDR1 MRHNA and CDR2 SNTAGT. There are 15 residues in the CDR3. The V end lost 6 bases, the J end lost 1 base, and 15 bases lay between the germline ends. The DNA for the CDR3 is TGTGCCAGCAGCCCCTCGGGGGGTACGAACACTGAAGCTTTCTTT. Protein product: CASSPSGGTNTEAFF.

V and J are TRBV4-3 and TRBJ1-1; D might be TRBD1 (5 bases). Trimming stripped 4 bases from V and 1 base from J, with 10 bases between. The CDR3 is made up of 14 amino acids. Per germline, CDR1 LGHNA and CDR2 YSLEER. CDR3 bases: TGCGCCAGCAGCCGGTCACAGGCGAACACTGAAGCTTTCTTT. It is translated as CASSRSQANTEAFF.

The chain recombines TRBV7-2 with TRBJ1-2; D is possibly TRBD1 (6 bases). CDR1 SGHTA and CDR2 FQGNSA come from the germline V gene. Trimming took off 9 bases at V and 4 bases at J, with 12 bases between the two ends. This CDR3 contains 12 residues. CDR3 residues: CASQGLTYGYTF. In DNA form, the CDR3 reads TGTGCCAGTCAGGGGCTCACCTATGGCTACACCTTC.

The chain carries TRBV7-3 and TRBJ2-3; D perhaps matches TRBD1 (6 bases). This CDR3 has 18 residues. V shed 2 bases and J shed 1 base, with 19 bases lying between them. The germline CDR1 and CDR2 sequences are SGHTA and FQGTGA. The CDR3 DNA reads as TGTGCCAGCAGCTTATTGGGGACAAGGGTGTGGGGCACAGATACGCAGTATTTT. This sequence encodes CASSLLGTRVWGTDTQYF.

The chain uses TRBV21-1 and TRBJ1-2; the table's D call, TRBD1, was not checked against the DNA. TRBV21-1 is given as a pseudogene. CDR3 length: 18 amino acids. The CDR3 is CASSKKALRGGRSYGYTF. CDR3 coding DNA: TGTGCCAGCAGCAAAAAGGCCCTCAGAGGGGGACGGAGCTATGGCTACACCTTC.